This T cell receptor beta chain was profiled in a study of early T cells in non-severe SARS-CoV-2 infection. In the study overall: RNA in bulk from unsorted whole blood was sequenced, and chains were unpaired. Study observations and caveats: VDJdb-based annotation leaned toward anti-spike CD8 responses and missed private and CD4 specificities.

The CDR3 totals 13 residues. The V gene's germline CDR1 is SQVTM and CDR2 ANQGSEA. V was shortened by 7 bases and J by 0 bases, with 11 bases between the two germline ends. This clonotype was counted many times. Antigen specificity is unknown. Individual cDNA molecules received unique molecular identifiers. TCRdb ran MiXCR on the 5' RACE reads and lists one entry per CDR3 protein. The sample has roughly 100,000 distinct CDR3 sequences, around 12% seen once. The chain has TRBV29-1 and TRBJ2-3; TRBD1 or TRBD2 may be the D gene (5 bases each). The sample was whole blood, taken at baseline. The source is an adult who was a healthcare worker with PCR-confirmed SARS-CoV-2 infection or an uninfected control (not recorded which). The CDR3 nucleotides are TGCAGCGGGGCCCGGGACAGCACAGATACGCAGTATTTT. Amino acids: CSGARDSTDTQYF.